Each of the 4 T cell receptor beta chains below was sequenced from the same sample in a study of cytotoxic CD8 clonotypes in ibrutinib-treated CLL. Measured with immunoSEQ multiplex PCR; TCRdb has only the in-frame clones, and not every one. Of roughly 40,000 clones in the sample, 55% to 80% are singletons; the top ten hold 7%. Source: PBMCs, taken at disease progression, from a patient treated with ibrutinib. These receptors were obtained from a human donor with chronic lymphocytic leukemia.

This sequence joins TRBV27 and TRBJ2-2, with 7 bases that match TRBD2. Germline CDR1 MNHEY, CDR2 SMNVEV (reference sequence). This CDR3 spans 15 amino acids. The V and J ends lost 5 bases and 1 base, in that order; junction bases with no gene match: 4. CDR3 sequence (DNA): TGTGCCAGCAGTAGAGCGGGGTTGAACACCGGGGAGCTGTTTTTT. Encoded protein: CASSRAGLNTGELFF.

V is TRBV2 and J is TRBJ1-2; unclear D gene. V was pared by 1 base and J by 3 bases, with 3 bases between. The CDR3 is made up of 12 amino acids. The V gene's germline CDR1 is SNHLY and CDR2 FYNNEI. DNA of the CDR3: TGTGCCAGCAGTGAAGTCGACTATGGCTACACCTTC. Encoded protein: CASSEVDYGYTF.

This clone has a single count. The J gene is TRBJ2-3, the V gene TRBV11-2; 12 bases are shared with TRBD2. Unmatched junction bases numbered 8, after V lost 5 bases and J lost 5 bases. The CDR3 length is 16 residues. The V gene's germline CDR1 is SGHAT and CDR2 FQNNGV. In DNA form, the CDR3 reads TGTGCCAGCAGCACCCGACTAGCGGGGGAGTTAGATACGCAGTATTTT. Protein sequence: CASSTRLAGELDTQYF.

This clone came up once. The genes are TRBV5-6 and TRBJ2-2; weak D call: TRBD1 (6 bases). The CDR3 length is 16 residues. The V end lost 0 bases, the J end lost 8 bases, and 17 bases lay between the germline ends. Per germline, CDR1 SGHDT and CDR2 YYEEEE. The CDR3 protein is CASSLVHRPDRGELFF. Here the CDR3 DNA reads TGTGCCAGCAGCTTGGTTCATCGACCTGACAGGGGGGAGCTGTTTTTT.